This TCR beta chain was captured in a study of blood T cell repertoires in COVID-19. Data came from immunoSEQ multiplex PCR; TCRdb stores just in-frame clones and leaves some out. The sample lists about 210,000 clones, roughly 79% occurring once. After removal of 2 bases from V and 7 bases from J, the junction contained 8 bases not matched to a gene. The germline V gene encodes CDR1 MDHEN and CDR2 SYDVKM. This CDR3 has 16 amino acids. The chain joins TRBV28 to TRBJ2-1; 10 bases fit TRBD2. Sequenced input: PBMCs or T cells enriched from blood (not recorded which). The source of this sequence is a woman between 50 and 59 years old with acute COVID-19. CDR3 in DNA: TGTGCCAGCAGTTTAGGGCTGCCTAGCGGGAGAAATGAGCAGTTCTTC. Translation gives CASSLGLPSGRNEQFF.